The present TCR beta chain was sequenced within a study of CD8 T cells in Susac syndrome. Unmatched junction bases numbered 13, after V lost 5 bases and J lost 5 bases. Looked up from germline, CDR1 is SGHAT and CDR2 is FQNNGV. The CDR3 is 16 residues long. The authors reverse transcribed 0.5 to 1 ug RNA with random hexamers. Across 54 Vbeta and 13 Jbeta, TCR beta CDR3 was amplified with immunoSEQ multiplex PCR. TCRdb reanalysed the immunoSEQ multiplex PCR reads using MiXCR and keeps one entry per CDR3 protein. The sample has around 270,000 distinct CDR3 sequences, roughly 85% seen once. CD8+ and CD4+ T cells from blood underwent TCR beta sequencing, which was carried out in a high-throughput format. Stable or active relapsing-remitting multiple sclerosis, untreated and meeting revised McDonald criteria, defined the controls. TEMRA cells were FACS-enriched, unlike CD8+ and CD4+ T cells, which were negatively isolated.

The J gene is TRBJ2-5, the V gene TRBV11-2; 8 bases match TRBD1. The receptor was isolated from a human donor with multiple sclerosis. The sequenced sample was CD8+ T cells from PBMCs. CDR3 in amino acids: CASSTLERTGLETQYF. The CDR3 bases are TGTGCCAGCAGCACTCTTGAGCGGACAGGGCTGGAGACCCAGTACTTC.